The clone carrying this T cell receptor beta chain was counted only a few times. What it binds is not known. 13 Jbeta primers and 60 Vbeta primers were used for the PCR. The assay was immunoSEQ multiplex PCR, and TCRdb's table has in-frame clones only and misses some. The sample holds about 220,000 clones, 82% seen once. The sample comes from a study of cytomegalovirus exposure and HLA in healthy donors. The wider study: An early data release held 75 million to 100 million unique TCRs from HLA-typed donors. Most genotyped donors, about 81% of 398, had Caucasian-associated genetic ancestry.

The CDR3 loop spans 18 amino acids. Per germline, CDR1 SGDLS and CDR2 YYNGEE. V was clipped by 3 bases and J by 1 base; unmatched bases: 10. Findings and caveats of the study: The number of N-insertions in an Asian-associated ancestry cluster was reportedly below the 666-donor mean in a later analysis. A previous analysis found most TCR beta V segments productive roughly 87% or roughly 30% of the time.

This sequence joins TRBV9 and TRBJ2-3; TRBD2 matches 11 bases. The sequence was obtained from a woman in her forties in good health and CMV-seropositive. Sequencing input: PBMCs. CDR3 loop: CASSAEIAGGLGTDTQYF. In DNA, the CDR3 is TGTGCCAGCAGCGCAGAAATAGCGGGAGGGTTGGGCACAGATACGCAGTATTTT.